The 28 T cell receptor beta chains listed next were all sequenced from one sample in a study of blood T cell repertoires in COVID-19. The repertoire was sequenced with immunoSEQ multiplex PCR; TCRdb's copy has only in-frame clones and lacks some. The sample records 65,000 to 85,000 clones, roughly 80% being singletons. Sequencing was performed on peripheral blood. The source of these receptors is a woman aged 55-70 years with acute or convalescent COVID-19.

This sequence joins TRBV30 and TRBJ2-7; D gene ambiguous. V shed 3 bases and J shed 4 bases, with 10 bases lying between them. CDR3 length: 12 amino acids. Germline lookup yields CDR1 GTSNPN and CDR2 SVGIG (reference sequence). The CDR3 region is CAWREGGYEQYF. As DNA, the CDR3 is TGTGCCTGGAGGGAAGGCGGATACGAGCAGTACTTC.

Only a few counts were recorded for this clone. The chain has TRBV19 and TRBJ2-3, with 11 bases matching TRBD1. The germline CDR1 and CDR2 sequences are LNHDA and SQIVND (reference sequence). This CDR3 spans 17 amino acids. The V gene end was trimmed by 5 bases and the J gene end by 1 base; junction bases not matched to a gene: 8. The CDR3 is CASSFQDRGHGTDTQYF. In nucleotides, the CDR3 is TGTGCCAGTAGTTTTCAGGACAGGGGGCATGGCACAGATACGCAGTATTTT.

This clone has just one count. The chain has TRBV28 and TRBJ2-7; 10 bases line up with TRBD1. The CDR3 loop spans 19 amino acids. The germline CDR1 and CDR2 sequences are MDHEN and SYDVKM. Trimming cost V 1 base and J 3 bases; bases outside gene matches: 15. CDR3 in DNA: TGTGCCAGCAGTTTATATCCTCAATCTTCGACAGGGGGCCTCTACGAGCAGTACTTC. Encoded protein: CASSLYPQSSTGGLYEQYF.

The chain has TRBV14 and TRBJ1-2; unclear D gene. Trimming took off 1 base at V and 4 bases at J, with 10 bases between the two ends. The germline gives CDR1 SGHDN, CDR2 FVKESK. The CDR3 is 14 amino acids. The CDR3 loop reads CASSQVRGFYGYTF. DNA of the CDR3: TGTGCCAGCAGCCAAGTACGAGGTTTCTATGGCTACACCTTC.

This chain uses TRBV19 with TRBJ1-4, with unresolved D. Germline V gives CDR1 LNHDA, CDR2 SQIVND (reference sequence). This CDR3 region has 15 residues. With 2 bases removed from V and 5 bases from J, the gap between germline ends came to 12 bases. Here the CDR3 DNA reads TGTGCCAGTAGTATATCCGGCGGAGAGAATGAAAAACTGTTTTTT. The encoded protein is CASSISGGENEKLFF.

The gene calls are TRBV6-2 or TRBV6-3 and TRBJ2-1, with 12 nucleotides matching TRBD2. This CDR3 has 16 residues. Germline loops: CDR1 MNHEY, CDR2 SVGEGT. V gave up 6 bases and J gave up 7 bases; unmatched junction bases: 10. The CDR3 DNA reads TGTGCCAGCAGCCCTACGCTAGCGGGGGGGCGAAATGAGCAGTTCTTC. Protein sequence: CASSPTLAGGRNEQFF.

The chain has TRBV7-9 and TRBJ2-2; a weak D match, TRBD1 (5 bases). The CDR3 contains 14 residues. Germline values: CDR1 SEHNR, CDR2 FQNEAQ (reference sequence). V lost 7 bases, J lost 3 bases, and 12 bases lay in between. The CDR3 loop reads CASKAQGDTGELFF. In nucleotides, the CDR3 is TGTGCCAGCAAGGCTCAAGGGGACACCGGGGAGCTGTTTTTT.

V gene TRBV24-1 combines with J gene TRBJ2-1; the D gene is possibly TRBD1 (6 bases). Germline assignment: CDR1 KGHDR and CDR2 SFDVKD. V was cut by 5 bases and J by 4 bases, with 20 bases left in between. CDR3 length equals 17 residues. CDR3 DNA: TGTGCCACCAGTGCCGAGATGGGGGCAGAGACTTACAATGAGCAGTTCTTC. Its protein is CATSAEMGAETYNEQFF.

J is TRBJ1-6 and V is TRBV9, with 9 positions matching TRBD1. V was pared by 4 bases and J by 7 bases, with 6 bases of the junction left unmatched. CDR1 and CDR2 from the germline V gene are SGDLS and YYNGEE. CDR3 length: 15 residues. CDR3 bases: TGTGCCAGCAGCTTGACCGGGACAGGGAATTCACCCCTCCACTTT. Its translation is CASSLTGTGNSPLHF.

The chain couples TRBV19 to TRBJ2-2, with D unresolved. Germline CDR1 LNHDA, CDR2 SQIVND (reference sequence). The CDR3 runs to 13 residues. V was trimmed by 1 base and J by 5 bases, leaving 5 bases between them. The CDR3 protein is CASSIVPTGELFF. CDR3 nucleotides: TGTGCCAGTAGTATAGTCCCAACCGGGGAGCTGTTTTTT.

The chain links TRBV29-1 to TRBJ2-1, with 9 bases that match TRBD1. The CDR3 is made up of 15 amino acids. Germline V gene lookup returns CDR1 SQVTM and CDR2 ANQGSEA. V gave up 0 bases and J gave up 2 bases; unmatched junction bases: 2. The DNA for the CDR3 is TGCAGCGTTGAAGAATGGGACAGGGCCTACAATGAGCAGTTCTTC. As protein: CSVEEWDRAYNEQFF.

The chain recombines TRBV7-2 with TRBJ1-1; TRBD1 agrees at 7 bases. V shed 7 bases, J shed 1 base, and the junction held 9 bases outside the gene matches. Per the germline V gene, CDR1 is SGHTA and CDR2 is FQGNSA. This CDR3 has 15 residues. CDR3 nucleotides: TGTGCCAGCACCCGAAGACAGGGCTGGAACACTGAAGCTTTCTTT. As protein: CASTRRQGWNTEAFF.

The gene calls are TRBV4-3 and TRBJ1-1, with 8 nucleotides matching TRBD1. V trimming: 0 bases; J trimming: 0 bases; junction bases outside the gene matches: 3. Germline V gene lookup returns CDR1 LGHNA and CDR2 YSLEER. This CDR3 comprises 16 residues. DNA of the CDR3: TGCGCCAGCAGCCAAGATACAGGGGGGATGAACACTGAAGCTTTCTTT. It specifies CASSQDTGGMNTEAFF.

This clone has a single count. The V and J genes are TRBV19 and TRBJ2-4; 8 bases match TRBD2. The junction had 14 bases not matched to a gene; V was cut back by 3 bases and J by 1 base. The germline CDR1 and CDR2 sequences are LNHDA and SQIVND (reference sequence). The CDR3 runs 19 residues. The CDR3 sequence is CASSIQSGGGNRAKNIQYF. Here the CDR3 DNA reads TGTGCCAGTAGTATCCAGAGCGGGGGAGGCAATCGGGCCAAAAACATTCAGTACTTC.

CDR3 nucleotides: TGTGCCAGCAGCTTAACGGGACAGGGATTATACAATGAGCAGTTCTTC. This sequence encodes CASSLTGQGLYNEQFF. V usage is TRBV7-9 and J usage is TRBJ2-1; 9 nucleotides match TRBD1. CDR1 and CDR2 from the germline V gene are SEHNR and FQNEAQ (reference sequence). The CDR3 consists of 16 residues. The V and J ends lost 2 bases and 4 bases, in that order; junction bases with no gene match: 6.

The chain joins TRBV7-2 to TRBJ1-1; D gene ambiguous. Germline values: CDR1 SGHTA, CDR2 FQGNSA. The CDR3 runs to 17 residues. V lost 7 bases, J lost 5 bases, and 26 bases lay in between. CDR3 sequence (DNA): TGTGCCAGCATCCCGCCGGATGGTCTCGGGAGGATAACTGAAGCTTTCTTT. It is translated as CASIPPDGLGRITEAFF.

CDR3 sequence: CASTGTERSGANVLTF. The DNA for the CDR3 is TGTGCCAGCACTGGGACAGAAAGATCTGGGGCCAACGTCCTGACTTTC. The V and J genes are TRBV18 and TRBJ2-6, with TRBD1 identical over 7 bases. This CDR3 is 16 amino acids long. Germline CDR1 reads KGHSH; CDR2 reads LQKENI. V trimming: 8 bases; J trimming: 1 base; junction bases outside the gene matches: 8.

The chain has TRBV15 and TRBJ2-3; perhaps TRBD1 as D (6 bases). Looked up from germline, CDR1 is LNHNV and CDR2 is YYDKDF (reference sequence). This CDR3 comprises 16 residues. V was trimmed by 3 bases and J by 0 bases, leaving 13 bases between them. CDR3 loop: CATSSPGTPSTDTQYF. CDR3 bases: TGTGCCACCAGCAGCCCAGGGACACCGAGCACAGATACGCAGTATTTT.

V is TRBV6-2 or TRBV6-3 and J is TRBJ1-2; 7 nucleotides align to TRBD1. CDR1 MNHEY and CDR2 SVGEGT come from the germline V gene. The CDR3 covers 17 residues. Unmatched junction bases numbered 15, after V lost 4 bases and J lost 4 bases. CDR3 DNA: TGTGCCAGCAGTTTATACAGGGGCTCGATCGGCTCCTATGGCTACACCTTC. The encoded protein is CASSLYRGSIGSYGYTF.

This sequence joins TRBV6-5 and TRBJ1-1; 9 bases agree with TRBD1. Germline CDR1 is MNHEY and CDR2 is SVGAGI. The length of the CDR3 is 15 residues. Unmatched junction bases numbered 6, after V lost 2 bases and J lost 5 bases. CDR3 loop: CASSYGGQGKTEAFF. CDR3 coding DNA: TGTGCCAGCAGTTACGGCGGACAGGGGAAGACTGAAGCTTTCTTT.

The chain combines TRBV19 with TRBJ1-5, with D possibly being TRBD1 (6 bases). Germline CDR1 reads LNHDA; CDR2 reads SQIVND (reference sequence). This CDR3 has 17 residues. V lost 6 bases to trimming and J lost 2 bases, with 20 bases between them. The CDR3 sequence: CASSRTVRETGNQPQHF. CDR3 coding DNA: TGTGCCAGTAGCAGGACAGTGCGAGAGACTGGCAATCAGCCCCAGCATTTT.

The chain links TRBV6-4 to TRBJ1-2; 9 bases map to TRBD1. The CDR3 spans 14 residues. Germline CDR1 is MRHNA and CDR2 is SNTAGT. V lost 3 bases and J lost 4; bases outside the gene matches: 3. This CDR3 reads CASSEGTGTYGYTF. The DNA for the CDR3 is TGTGCCAGCAGTGAAGGGACAGGGACCTATGGCTACACCTTC.

This chain links TRBV25-1 with TRBJ2-1; D may be TRBD1 (6 bases). The germline V gene encodes CDR1 MGHDK and CDR2 SYGVNS. The CDR3 covers 14 residues. V was trimmed by 9 bases and J by 7 bases, leaving 19 bases between them. The CDR3, as DNA: TGTGCCAGAAAATCCCGGGACAAGCATAATGAGCAGTTCTTC. Protein sequence: CARKSRDKHNEQFF. The full variable domain, completed using reference TRBV25-1 and TRBJ2-1, is EADIYQTPRYLVIGTGKKITLECSQTMGHDKMYWYQQDPGMELHLIHYSYGVNSTEKGDLSSESTVSRIRTEHFPLTLESARPSHTSQYLCARKSRDKHNEQFFGPGTRLTVL.

The V call is TRBV19, the J call TRBJ1-2; 12 positions match TRBD1. This CDR3 has 17 residues. The germline gives CDR1 LNHDA, CDR2 SQIVND (reference sequence). V was pared by 5 bases and J by 4 bases, with 11 bases of the junction left unmatched. This CDR3 is CASSPNRDRGPRYGYTF. The CDR3 DNA follows: TGTGCCAGTAGTCCCAATCGGGACAGGGGGCCTCGCTATGGCTACACCTTC.

This clone has just a few counts. This sequence joins TRBV7-9 and TRBJ2-5, with D unclear. This CDR3 region has 16 residues. In germline, CDR1 is SEHNR, CDR2 FQNEAQ (reference sequence). Trimming left V 5 bases short and J 5 bases short, with 21 bases between. CDR3 in DNA: TGTGCCAGCAGCCCCTTTATATCTATCCCCGGGGAGACCCAGTACTTC. It encodes CASSPFISIPGETQYF.

CDR3 nucleotides: TGTGCCAGCGAGACAGATACGAACACCGGGGAGCTGTTTTTT. Its translation: CASETDTNTGELFF. J is TRBJ2-2 and V is TRBV28, with D perhaps TRBD1 (5 bases). The V gene's germline CDR1 is MDHEN and CDR2 SYDVKM. V dropped 8 bases and J dropped 0 bases, with 10 bases sitting between them. CDR3 length: 14 residues.

The V and J genes are TRBV5-4 and TRBJ2-7; tentatively, D is TRBD2 (5 bases). CDR3 length: 15 amino acids. CDR1 is SGHNT and CDR2 is YYREEE in the germline V gene (reference sequence). Deletions cut 0 bases from V and 4 bases from J, with 14 bases between. Here the CDR3 reads CASSLDQSRRYEQYF. CDR3 DNA sequence: TGTGCCAGCAGCTTGGACCAATCTAGGAGGTACGAGCAGTACTTC.

The V and J genes are TRBV7-9 and TRBJ1-6; no firm D call. The V end lost 1 base, the J end lost 5 bases, and 15 bases lay between the germline ends. The CDR3 consists of 17 residues. CDR1 and CDR2 (germline): SEHNR, FQNEAQ (reference sequence). The chain's CDR3 is CASSLGWASTNNSPLHF. Written as DNA, the CDR3 is TGTGCCAGCAGCTTAGGATGGGCGTCGACCAATAATTCACCCCTCCACTTT.